This TCR beta chain was found in a study of Ad26.COV2.S vaccination and SARS-CoV-2 variants (dated by TCRdb to about 2021). Regarding the study in general: Donors in the vaccine arm were drawn from COV1001, a phase I-IIa trial of Ad26.COV2.S in healthy adults that was multicentre, randomized, double-blind and placebo-controlled. Ad26.COV2.S was administered intramuscularly at 5 x 10^10 or 1 x 10^11 viral particles, either as a single shot or as two shots given 56 days apart. TCRbeta repertoire sequencing was used to assess the specificity and breadth of SARS-CoV-2-reactive T cell receptors after Ad26.COV2.S vaccination. The TCR-sequenced set comprised approximately 32 samples: roughly 19 Ad26.COV2.S vaccine recipients, 5 placebo recipients and 8 SARS-CoV-2 convalescent individuals. Trial participants were randomized into five groups of five, in which low-dose or high-dose Ad26.COV2.S was given once or twice, or placebo was given on both occasions. Throughout the experiments and outcome assessment, investigators stayed blinded to trial group allocation. What the work shows at the level of the full study, not this receptor alone: It was noted by the authors that total T cell responses may have been underestimated by the TCR breadth and depth analyses. The study was not powered for comparison of responses between vaccine doses or regimens. Comparable non-spike TCR breadth was observed between vaccine and placebo recipients, consistent with only spike being contained in the vaccine. Ad26.COV2.S recipients had higher spike-specific TCR breadth than placebo recipients (P = 0.0014). After vaccination, substantial breadth of spike-specific CD8+ and CD4+ T cell responses was reported.

As concerns this clone: No cognate antigen has been identified for it. No qualities accompany the bases; no much larger clone lies one base away.

The treatment or condition label for this specimen denotes: some 20 received Ad26.COV2.S at low or high dose, single or two shots; roughly five received placebo; per-sample allocation not given. For vaccine and placebo recipients, the sequenced repertoires came from samples collected on day 63 after the first injection. Cohort 1b enrolled around 24 adults aged 18-55 years at a single site in Boston, USA, between 29 July and 7 August 2020. Ad26.COV2.S was a replication-incompetent adenovirus type 26 vector that expressed a prefusion-stabilized SARS-CoV-2 spike protein derived from the original Wuhan strain. The immunoSEQ Assay was used to sequence TCRbeta CDR3 regions. After extraction, genomic DNA underwent amplification by bias-controlled multiplex PCR, followed by high-throughput sequencing. In the paper's pipeline: To quantify the absolute abundance of every unique TCRbeta CDR3 region, sequences were collapsed and filtered. T cell fraction was estimated by normalization of TCRbeta template counts to usable DNA, with usable DNA being measured through amplification of reference genes present in all nucleated cells. Repertoire TCRs were annotated as SARS-CoV-2-specific when V gene, CDR3 amino acid sequence and J gene were exactly matched to a known reactive TCR set. The reference SARS-CoV-2 TCR set was obtained from MIRA and was filtered for enrichment in COVID-19-positive ImmuneCODE repertoires, whereby public or cross-reactive TCRs were removed. Using the MIRA antigens, annotated TCRs were further analysed by specific ORF or by position within an ORF. Depth was the summed frequency of annotated unique rearrangements, while breadth was defined as annotated unique rearrangements over total unique productive rearrangements. TCR breadth was compared between groups using two-sided Wilcoxon rank-sum tests. Held by TCRdb, this immuneACCESS table contains in-frame sequences only and omits some clones. Under half of the omission traces to an unresolved V gene where checked; the cause of the rest is unknown. The V and J calls and clone size were taken over from that table, and D and trimming were inferred from the DNA. The sample table records roughly 400,000 clones; about nine tenths of these occur just once. More than 1.5% of the sample comes from the top ten.

Material: peripheral blood, obtained in a trial of Ad26.COV2.S vaccine versus placebo. The clonotype was recovered from a person aged 18-65 years who received the Ad26.COV2.S COVID-19 vaccine or a placebo.

The DNA is TGTGCCAGCAGCCTCCGGGATCCAATGAACACTGAAGCTTTCTTT. Its protein reads: CASSLRDPMNTEAFF. The rearrangement combines TRBV3-1 (or the pseudogene TRBV3-2) with TRBJ1-1; no D gene is confidently identified. Taken from cysteine to phenylalanine, the CDR3 has 15 residues. The sequence is cut down to CDR3 DNA, 45 bases in frame from base 1. V lost 4 bases and J lost 0 bases; the stretch between them is 12 bases long. CDR1 and CDR2 are drawn from the germline V gene (reference sequence): LGHDT, YNNKEL.